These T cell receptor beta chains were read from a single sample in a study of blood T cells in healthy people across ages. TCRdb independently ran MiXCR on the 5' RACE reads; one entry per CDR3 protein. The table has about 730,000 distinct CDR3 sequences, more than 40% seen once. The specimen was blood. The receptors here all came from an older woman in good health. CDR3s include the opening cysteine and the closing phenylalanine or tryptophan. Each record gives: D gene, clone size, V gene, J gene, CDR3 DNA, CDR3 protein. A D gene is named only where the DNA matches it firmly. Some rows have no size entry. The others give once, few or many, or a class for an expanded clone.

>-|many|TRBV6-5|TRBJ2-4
TGTGCCAGCAGTCCCCCCTCCTCGGGCAGAAACATTCAGTACTTC
CASSPPSSGRNIQYF
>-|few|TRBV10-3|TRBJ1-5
TGTGCCATCAGTGAAGGCGGCAGAAGCAATCAGCCCCAGCATTTT
CAISEGGRSNQPQHF
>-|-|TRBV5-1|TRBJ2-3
TGCGCCAGCAGCTTTTTCAGCCTCACAGATACGCAGTATTTT
CASSFFSLTDTQYF
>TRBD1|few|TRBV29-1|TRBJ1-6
TGCAGCGTTGGTGACAGGGATAATTCACCCCTCCACTTT
CSVGDRDNSPLHF
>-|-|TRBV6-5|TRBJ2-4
TGTGCCAGCAGTTACGGTGGGGGGTTAGCCAAAAACATTCAGTACTTC
CASSYGGGLAKNIQYF
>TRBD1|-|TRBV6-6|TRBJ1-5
TGTGCCAGCACCAAGGGGACAGTAGATCAGCCCCAGCATTTT
CASTKGTVDQPQHF
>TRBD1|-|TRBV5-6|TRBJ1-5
TGTGCCAGCAGCTTGACACAGGGGGCAAATCAGCCCCAGCATTTT
CASSLTQGANQPQHF
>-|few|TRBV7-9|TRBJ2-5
TGTGCCAGCAGCCTGGGTGAGGGGGGCGACCAAGAGACCCAGTACTTC
CASSLGEGGDQETQYF
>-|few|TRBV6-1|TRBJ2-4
TGTGCCACCTACACTCAGGGTGGCAAAAACATTCAGTACTTC
CATYTQGGKNIQYF
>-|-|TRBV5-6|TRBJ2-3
TGTGCCAGCAGCTTCGGGTTCGCGGCCTCAGATACGCAGTATTTT
CASSFGFAASDTQYF
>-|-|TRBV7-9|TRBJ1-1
TGTGCCAGCAGCGCCGCTCAGGGCCATAACACTGAAGCTTTCTTT
CASSAAQGHNTEAFF
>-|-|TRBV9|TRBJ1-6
TGTGCCAGCAGCGTAGGAGGGGGTGGATCACCCCTCCACTTT
CASSVGGGGSPLHF
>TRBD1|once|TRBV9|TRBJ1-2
TGTGCCAGCAGCGTTGTAGACAGGGTTGGGGGCTACACCTTC
CASSVVDRVGGYTF
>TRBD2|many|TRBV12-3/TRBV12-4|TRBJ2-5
TGTGCCAGCAGTTTAGGCCTAGCGGGGATCCAAGAGACCCAGTACTTC
CASSLGLAGIQETQYF
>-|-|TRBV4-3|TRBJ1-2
TGCGCCAGCAGCCAAGACGCCGGTGCGGGTTATGGCTACACCTTC
CASSQDAGAGYGYTF
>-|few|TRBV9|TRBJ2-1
TGTGCCAGCAGCGTAGTCGTTACAGGGAATAATGAGCAGTTCTTC
CASSVVVTGNNEQFF
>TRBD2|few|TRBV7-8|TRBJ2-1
TGTGCCAGCAGCTTAGGGACTAGCTTGGGCAATGAGCAGTTCTTC
CASSLGTSLGNEQFF
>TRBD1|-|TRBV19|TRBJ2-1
TGTGCCAGTAGTATCCCATACAGGGGGAACAATGAGCAGTTCTTC
CASSIPYRGNNEQFF
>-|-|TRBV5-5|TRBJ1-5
TGTGCCAGCAGCTATGGACAGTGGAGCAATCAGCCCCAGCATTTT
CASSYGQWSNQPQHF
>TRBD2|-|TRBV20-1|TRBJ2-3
TGCAGTGCTCCCCCGTTAGCGGGGACCGTCACAGATACGCAGTATTTT
CSAPPLAGTVTDTQYF
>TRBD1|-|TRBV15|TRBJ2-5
TGTGCCACCAGCAGAGATGGGGCAGGGGGCTATGAGACCCAGTACTTC
CATSRDGAGGYETQYF
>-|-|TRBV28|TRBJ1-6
TGTGCCAGCAAACAGGGTTTTAATTCACCCCCCCACTTT
CASKQGFNSPPHF
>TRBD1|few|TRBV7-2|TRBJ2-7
TGTGCCAGCAGCTTAGTGGGGACAGACTCCTACGAGCAGTACTTC
CASSLVGTDSYEQYF
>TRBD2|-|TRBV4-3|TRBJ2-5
TGCGCCAGCAGCCAAGATGGGGGGCTAGCGGGAGGGCCGGAGACCCAGTACTTC
CASSQDGGLAGGPETQYF
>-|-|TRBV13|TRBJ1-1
TGTGCCAGCAGCTCCATGGTGGGGGCTGCACCCACTGAAGCTTTCTTT
CASSSMVGAAPTEAFF
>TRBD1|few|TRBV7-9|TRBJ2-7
TGTGCCAGCAGCCCCGGGACAGGGCGGGAACTAGCAAGCTACGAGCAGTACTTC
CASSPGTGRELASYEQYF
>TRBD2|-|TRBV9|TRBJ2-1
TGTGCCAGCAGCGTAGCTACTAGCGTCCATGAGCAGTTCTTC
CASSVATSVHEQFF
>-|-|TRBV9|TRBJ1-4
TGTGCCAGCAGCGTAGCAGCAACTAATGAAAAACTGTTTTTT
CASSVAATNEKLFF
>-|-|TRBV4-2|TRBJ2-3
TGTGCCAGCAGCCCCCCTGCGGCGGGCGTCGGGGATACGCAGTATTTT
CASSPPAAGVGDTQYF
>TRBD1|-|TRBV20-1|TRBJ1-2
TGCAGTGCTAGAGTAGGACAGGGAGGGAACTATGGCTACACCTTC
CSARVGQGGNYGYTF
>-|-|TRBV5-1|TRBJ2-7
TGCGCCAGCAGCCCCGATGACCCCTACGAGCAGTACTTC
CASSPDDPYEQYF
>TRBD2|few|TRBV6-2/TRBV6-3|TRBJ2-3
TGTGCCAGCAGTTACCCACCCGGCGGGGGAGATACGCAGTATTTT
CASSYPPGGGDTQYF
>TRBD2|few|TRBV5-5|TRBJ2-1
TGTGCCACCAGTCTAGCGGGAGTTGGGGGTGAGCAGTTCTTC
CATSLAGVGGEQFF
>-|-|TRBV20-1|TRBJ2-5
TGCAGTGCTCCAGCAGGGGGGAGGAAGGAGACCCAGTACTTC
CSAPAGGRKETQYF
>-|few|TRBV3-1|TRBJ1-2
TGTGCCAGCAGCGCCCCGGGGGAGGGCTACACCTTC
CASSAPGEGYTF
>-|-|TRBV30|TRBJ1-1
TGTGCCTGGGACCGGGACCGAGGGGGGAACACTGAAGCTTTCTTT
CAWDRDRGGNTEAFF
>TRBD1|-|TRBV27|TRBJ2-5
TGTGCCAGCAGTTCAGCCCCGACAGGGACCGAGACCCAGTACTTC
CASSSAPTGTETQYF
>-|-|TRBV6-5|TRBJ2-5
TGTGCCAGCAGTTACTCGATGGGGGACCAAGAGACCCAGTACTTC
CASSYSMGDQETQYF
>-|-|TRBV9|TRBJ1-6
TGTGCCAGCAGCGTAGAGGCCTTTAATTCACCCCTCCACTTT
CASSVEAFNSPLHF
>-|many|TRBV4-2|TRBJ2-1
TGTGCCAGCAGCCAAGCCCTAAGCTCCTACAATGAGCAGTTCTTC
CASSQALSSYNEQFF
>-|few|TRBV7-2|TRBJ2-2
TGTGCCAGCGAATTTGCCGGAGGGTCGAACACCGGGGAGCTGTTTTTT
CASEFAGGSNTGELFF
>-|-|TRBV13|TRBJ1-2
TGTGCCAGCAGCAAGAAGGTGAGAACGTATGGCTACACCTTC
CASSKKVRTYGYTF
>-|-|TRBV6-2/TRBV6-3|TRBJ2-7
TGTGCCAGCAGTTACTCGATGAACACCGCACAGGGTTCGGTAGGGCGGGATACCTACGAGCAGTACTTC
CASSYSMNTAQGSVGRDTYEQYF
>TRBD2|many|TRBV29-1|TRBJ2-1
TGCAGCGTTGAAGGGACTAGCGGACCCTCAATATACAATGAGCAGTTCTTC
CSVEGTSGPSIYNEQFF
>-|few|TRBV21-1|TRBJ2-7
TGTGCCAGCAGCAAAACGGACCGGACAGGGGGAGACGAGCAGTACTTC
CASSKTDRTGGDEQYF
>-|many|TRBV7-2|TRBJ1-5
TGTGCCAGCAGCTTAGGACCCACCAATCAGCCCCAGCATTTT
CASSLGPTNQPQHF
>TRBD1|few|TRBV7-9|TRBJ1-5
TGTGCCAGCAGCTTGACAGGGCAGATCCAGCCCCAGCATTTT
CASSLTGQIQPQHF
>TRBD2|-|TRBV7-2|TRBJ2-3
TGTGCCAGCAGCTTAGTTTACGCTGGGGGGGATGCGCAGTATTTT
CASSLVYAGGDAQYF
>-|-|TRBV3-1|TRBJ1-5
TGTGCCAGCAGCCAAAACGGGGGGGAACATCAGCCCCAGCATTTT
CASSQNGGEHQPQHF
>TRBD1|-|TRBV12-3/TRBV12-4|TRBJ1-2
TGTGCCAGCCGAGGAAGAAAACAGGGGGCGGCCTATGGCTACACCTTC
CASRGRKQGAAYGYTF
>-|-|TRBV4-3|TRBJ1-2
TGCGCCAGCAGCCCGATGGGTGACTATGGCTACACCTTC
CASSPMGDYGYTF
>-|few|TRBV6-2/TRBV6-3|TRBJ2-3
TGTGCCAGCAGGTCCCCGAGGGGGAGCACAGATACGCAGTATTTT
CASRSPRGSTDTQYF
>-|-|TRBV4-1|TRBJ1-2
TGCGCCAGCAGCCAGGAGACAGTTATCCCCTATGGCTACACCTTC
CASSQETVIPYGYTF
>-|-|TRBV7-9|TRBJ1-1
TGTGCCAGCAGCCGTTTTGGGGGCCTTGATGCTTTCTTT
CASSRFGGLDAFF
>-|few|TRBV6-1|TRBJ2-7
TGTGCCAGCAGTGAAGGTAACAGAAACTACGAGCAGTACTTC
CASSEGNRNYEQYF
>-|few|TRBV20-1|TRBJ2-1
TGCAGTGCTTTGGGGCCGACCGAGCAGTTCTTC
CSALGPTEQFF
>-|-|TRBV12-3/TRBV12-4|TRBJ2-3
TGTGCCAGCATCAACAGGGTGGGCTCAGATACGCAGTATTTT
CASINRVGSDTQYF
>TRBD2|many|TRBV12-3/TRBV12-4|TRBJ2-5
TGTGCCAGCAGCTTCGCGGGGGGGGAAGAGACCCAGTACTTC
CASSFAGGEETQYF
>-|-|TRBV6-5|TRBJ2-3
TGTGCCAGCAGTCCGGGATCTAGCCGGGCAGATACGCAGTATTTT
CASSPGSSRADTQYF